This T cell receptor (beta chain) was found in a study of blood T cell repertoires in COVID-19 (TCRdb year 2020). For the study in its entirety: Samples covering the acute and convalescent phases of COVID-19 were provided by collaborators in the United States, Italy and Spain. The material from the prospective study consisted of cDNA or gDNA derived from T cells, B-cell-depleted T cells, or PBMCs. Subjects who had been exposed to COVID-19, were actively infected with it, or had recovered from it provided the deeply sampled blood TCRbeta repertoires that made up the dataset. The repertoires were released in a freely available public database meant as a resource for research on the immune response to SARS-CoV-2. The samples were drawn from two sources: the first 160 participants of the ongoing ImmuneRACE study, and 1,200 or so subjects contributed by 6 global collaborators. Nearly every sample came with metadata listing a de-identified subject ID, COVID-19 status, age in years and sex. HLA class I and class II types, where available, came from metadata supplied by the sample provider rather than from assay-based typing. Here is what the overall study found, with its caveats: The quantity of clinical and demographic metadata differed by source and by participant and was supplied without curation.

A remark on this clone: This clone's antigen is unknown. No base qualities exist here, and no much larger clone lies one base off it.

The collaborating institutions used their own protocols to collect whole blood in K2EDTA tubes. For TCRbeta analysis, collaborators shipped samples as frozen whole blood, isolated PBMCs, or DNA extracted from either of those sample types. TCRbeta CDR3 regions were amplified from genomic DNA by means of the immunoSEQ Assay, a bias-controlled multiplex PCR. Per the authors' processing: Within the assay, amplification of reference gene primers was used to estimate how many nucleated cells each sample contained. To quantify the absolute abundance of each unique TCRbeta CDR3 rearrangement, sequence reads were collapsed and filtered. Productive Simpson clonality was computed per sample as the square root of Simpson's diversity index over productive rearrangements. TCRdb holds this immuneACCESS table with in-frame rearrangements only. Some clones are missing; in checked studies, unresolved V genes explain under half, and the rest has no known cause. The V and J calls and the clone size are those of that table, but D and trimming were determined from the DNA. The sample table records approximately 150,000 clones; about three quarters of these occur just once. The top ten constitute 16% of the sample.

CDR1 and CDR2, per the germline V gene, are SGHRS and YFSETQ. The CDR3 spans 15 residues, from the cysteine through the phenylalanine. The CDR3 DNA has 45 bases and is translated from base 1. V is reduced by 2 bases and J by 4 bases, leaving a spacing of 15 bases between them. This clonotype originated in a man over 45 with acute or convalescent COVID-19. Sequenced sample: peripheral blood. This chain is built from TRBV5-1 and TRBJ1-2, and the D gene may be TRBD1, 6 bases matching. The DNA sequence is as follows: TGCGCCAGCAGCTTATTGGGGCAGGGGAGCTATGGCTACACCTTC. It specifies CASSLLGQGSYGYTF.